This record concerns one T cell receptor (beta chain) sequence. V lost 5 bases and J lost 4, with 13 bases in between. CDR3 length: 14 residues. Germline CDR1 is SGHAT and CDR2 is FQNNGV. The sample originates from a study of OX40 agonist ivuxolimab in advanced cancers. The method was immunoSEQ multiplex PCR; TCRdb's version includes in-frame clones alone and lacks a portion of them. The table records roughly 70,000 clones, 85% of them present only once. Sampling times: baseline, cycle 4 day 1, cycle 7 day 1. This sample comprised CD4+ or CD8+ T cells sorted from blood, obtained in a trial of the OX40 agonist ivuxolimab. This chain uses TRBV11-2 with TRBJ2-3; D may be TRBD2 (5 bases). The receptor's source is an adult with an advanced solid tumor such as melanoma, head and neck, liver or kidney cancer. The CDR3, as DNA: TGTGCCAGCAGCACTCCGGGGTCCCCAGATACGCAGTATTTT. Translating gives CASSTPGSPDTQYF.